This is a list of T cell receptor beta chains from one sample in a study of Tregs in tolerant kidney transplant recipients. Here immunoSEQ multiplex PCR was the method, and the copy in TCRdb shows in-frame clones only, minus some. The table has 85,000 to 90,000 clones, roughly nine tenths seen once. The sequenced sample was CD8+ T cells from blood. The receptors come from a human donor in good health. CDR3s include the opening cysteine and the closing phenylalanine or tryptophan. Each record gives: D gene, clone size, V gene, J gene, CDR3 protein, CDR3 DNA. D genes are given only for firm matches. Size is stated for part of the rows, as once, few or many counts, or as a class when the clone is expanded.

TRBD2	.	TRBV15	TRBJ2-7	CATSQGLAGSYEQYF	TGTGCCACCAGCCAGGGACTAGCGGGATCCTACGAGCAGTACTTC
.	.	TRBV7-8	TRBJ2-1	CASSLAAGNYNEQFF	TGTGCCAGCAGCTTAGCGGCGGGAAATTACAATGAGCAGTTCTTC
.	.	TRBV27	TRBJ1-1	CASSLQGVGTEAFF	TGTGCCAGCAGTCTACAGGGTGTTGGTACTGAAGCTTTCTTT
.	.	TRBV19	TRBJ2-1	CASSPSQGFYNEQFF	TGTGCCAGTAGTCCCAGTCAGGGCTTCTACAATGAGCAGTTCTTC
TRBD1	.	TRBV15	TRBJ2-7	CATSSRDRLGEQYF	TGTGCCACCAGCAGCCGGGACAGGCTAGGCGAGCAGTACTTC
.	once	TRBV6-6	TRBJ2-7	CASSHRDNSYEQYF	TGTGCCAGCAGTCACCGGGACAACTCCTACGAGCAGTACTTC
.	.	TRBV2	TRBJ1-5	CASSVRLQGLNQPQHF	TGTGCCAGCAGTGTACGTCTACAGGGCCTAAATCAGCCCCAGCATTTT
.	.	TRBV2	TRBJ2-5	CASSDSFERWEETQYF	TGTGCCAGCAGTGATTCATTTGAGCGCTGGGAGGAGACCCAGTACTTC
.	.	TRBV19	TRBJ2-7	CASSIGEGHFYEQYF	TGTGCCAGTAGTATAGGAGAGGGCCACTTCTACGAGCAGTACTTC
TRBD2	.	TRBV19	TRBJ2-7	CASSLIYNRAGYEQYF	TGTGCCAGTAGCCTAATTTATAATCGAGCGGGGTACGAGCAGTACTTC
.	.	TRBV2	TRBJ1-1	CASSELMTTNTEAFF	TGTGCCAGCAGTGAGCTTATGACAACGAACACTGAAGCTTTCTTT
TRBD1	.	TRBV4-1	TRBJ2-2	CASSQPGTGNTGELFF	TGCGCCAGCAGCCAGCCTGGGACAGGGAACACCGGGGAGCTGTTTTTT
.	.	TRBV5-1	TRBJ2-1	CASRDRTSYNEQFF	TGCGCCAGCAGAGATCGAACCTCCTACAATGAGCAGTTCTTC
TRBD2	.	TRBV5-6	TRBJ2-7	CASSLYLAGGLEQYF	TGTGCCAGCAGCTTGTACCTAGCGGGGGGCCTCGAGCAGTACTTC